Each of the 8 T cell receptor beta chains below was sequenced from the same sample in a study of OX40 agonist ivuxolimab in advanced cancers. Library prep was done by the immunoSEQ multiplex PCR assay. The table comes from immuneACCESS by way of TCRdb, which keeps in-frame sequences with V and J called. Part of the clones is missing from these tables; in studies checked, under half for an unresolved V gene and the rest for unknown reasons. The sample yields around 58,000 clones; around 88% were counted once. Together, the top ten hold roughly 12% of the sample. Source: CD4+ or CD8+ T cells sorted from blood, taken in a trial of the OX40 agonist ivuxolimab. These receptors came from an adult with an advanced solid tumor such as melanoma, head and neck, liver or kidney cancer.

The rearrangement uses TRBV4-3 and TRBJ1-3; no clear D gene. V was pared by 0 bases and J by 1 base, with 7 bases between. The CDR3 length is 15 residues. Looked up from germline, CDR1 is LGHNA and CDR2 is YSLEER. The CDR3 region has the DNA TGCGCCAGCAGCCAAGACCCCAGATCTGGAAACACCATATATTTT. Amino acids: CASSQDPRSGNTIYF.

CDR3: CASSLDPSLVRTDTQYF. The CDR3 DNA reads TGTGCCAGCAGCTTAGATCCATCACTAGTCAGAACAGATACGCAGTATTTT. The chain links TRBV7-8 to TRBJ2-3, with a tentative D call TRBD2 (5 bases). The CDR3 has 17 residues. Looked up from germline, CDR1 is SGHVS and CDR2 is FQNEAQ. The ends were cut back, 1 base at V and 3 bases at J, with 17 bases in the middle.

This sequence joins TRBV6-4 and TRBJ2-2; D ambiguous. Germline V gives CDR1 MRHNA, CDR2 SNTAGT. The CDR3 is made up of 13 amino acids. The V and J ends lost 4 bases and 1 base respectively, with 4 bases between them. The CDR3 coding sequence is TGTGCCAGCAGTGTTGGGAACACCGGGGAGCTGTTTTTT. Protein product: CASSVGNTGELFF.

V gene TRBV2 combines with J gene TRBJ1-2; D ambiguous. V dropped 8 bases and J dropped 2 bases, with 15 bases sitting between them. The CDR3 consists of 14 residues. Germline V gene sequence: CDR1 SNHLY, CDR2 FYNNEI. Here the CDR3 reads CASPVPPSNYGYTF. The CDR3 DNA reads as TGTGCCAGCCCCGTGCCCCCGTCGAACTATGGCTACACCTTC.

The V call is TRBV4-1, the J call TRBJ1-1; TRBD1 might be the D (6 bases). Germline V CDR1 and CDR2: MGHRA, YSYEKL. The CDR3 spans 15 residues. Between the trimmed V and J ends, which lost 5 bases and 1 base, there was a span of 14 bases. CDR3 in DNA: TGCGCCAGCAGCGAGATGACAGGCCGGAACACTGAAGCTTTCTTT. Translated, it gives CASSEMTGRNTEAFF.

The chain's CDR3 is CASSLETGPVYEQYF. DNA of the CDR3: TGTGCCAGCAGCTTAGAAACCGGACCCGTCTACGAGCAGTACTTC. The chain couples TRBV11-2 to TRBJ2-7; no reliable D call. Germline V lookup: CDR1 SGHAT, CDR2 FQNNGV. Trimming pared 0 bases from V and 3 bases from J, leaving 12 bases between. The CDR3 totals 15 residues.

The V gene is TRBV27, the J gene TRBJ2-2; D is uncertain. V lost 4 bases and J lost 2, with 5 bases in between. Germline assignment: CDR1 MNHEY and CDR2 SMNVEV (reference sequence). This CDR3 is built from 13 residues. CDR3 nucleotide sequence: TGTGCCAGCAGTTGGTACAACACCGGGGAGCTGTTTTTT. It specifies CASSWYNTGELFF.

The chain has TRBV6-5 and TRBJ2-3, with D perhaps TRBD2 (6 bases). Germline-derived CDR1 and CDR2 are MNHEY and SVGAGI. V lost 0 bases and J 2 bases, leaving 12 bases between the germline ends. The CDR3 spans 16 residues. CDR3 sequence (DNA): TGTGCCAGCAGTTACTCTGACACGGGAGTCACAGATACGCAGTATTTT. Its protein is CASSYSDTGVTDTQYF.